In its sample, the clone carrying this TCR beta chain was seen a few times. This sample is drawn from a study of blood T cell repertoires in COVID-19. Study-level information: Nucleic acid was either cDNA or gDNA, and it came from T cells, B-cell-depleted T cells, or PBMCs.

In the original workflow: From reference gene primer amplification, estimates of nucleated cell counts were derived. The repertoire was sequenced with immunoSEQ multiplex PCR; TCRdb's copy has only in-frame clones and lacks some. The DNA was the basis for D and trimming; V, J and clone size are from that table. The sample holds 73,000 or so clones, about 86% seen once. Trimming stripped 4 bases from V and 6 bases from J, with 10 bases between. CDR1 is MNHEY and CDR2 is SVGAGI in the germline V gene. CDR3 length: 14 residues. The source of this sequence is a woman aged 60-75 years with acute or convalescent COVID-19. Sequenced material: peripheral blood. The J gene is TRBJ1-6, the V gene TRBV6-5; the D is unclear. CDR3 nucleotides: TGTGCCAGCAGTTTGGGAGTAAGTAATTCACCCCTCCACTTT. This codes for CASSLGVSNSPLHF.